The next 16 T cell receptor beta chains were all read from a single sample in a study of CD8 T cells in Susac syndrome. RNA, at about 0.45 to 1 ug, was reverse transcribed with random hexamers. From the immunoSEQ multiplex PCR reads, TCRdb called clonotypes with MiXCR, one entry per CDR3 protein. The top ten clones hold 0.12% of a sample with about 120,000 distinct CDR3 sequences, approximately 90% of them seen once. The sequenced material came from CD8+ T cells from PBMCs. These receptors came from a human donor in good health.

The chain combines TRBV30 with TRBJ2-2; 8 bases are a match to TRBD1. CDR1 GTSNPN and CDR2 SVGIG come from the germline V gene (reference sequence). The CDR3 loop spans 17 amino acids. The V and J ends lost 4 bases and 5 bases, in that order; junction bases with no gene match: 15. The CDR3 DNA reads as TGTGCCTGGACCTTCCTCTGGCAGGGGGCAAGTACCGGGGAGCTGTTTTTT. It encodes CAWTFLWQGASTGELFF.

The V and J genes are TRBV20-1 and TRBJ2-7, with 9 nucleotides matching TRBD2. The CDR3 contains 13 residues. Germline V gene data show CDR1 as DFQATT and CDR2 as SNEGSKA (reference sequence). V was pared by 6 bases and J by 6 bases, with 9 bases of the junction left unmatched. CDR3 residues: CSAPLAGIAEQYF. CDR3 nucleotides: TGCAGTGCACCACTAGCGGGTATTGCCGAGCAGTACTTC.

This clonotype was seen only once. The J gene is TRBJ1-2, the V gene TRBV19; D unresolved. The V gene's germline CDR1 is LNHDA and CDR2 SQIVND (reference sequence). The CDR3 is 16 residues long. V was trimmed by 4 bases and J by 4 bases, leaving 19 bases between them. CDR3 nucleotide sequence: TGTGCCAGTAGTAACCCGACATCCCGGACCGCCTATGGCTACACCTTC. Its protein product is CASSNPTSRTAYGYTF. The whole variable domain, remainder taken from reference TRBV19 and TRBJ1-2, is DGGITQSPKYLFRKEGQNVTLSCEQNLNHDAMYWYRQDPGQGLRLIYYSQIVNDFQKGDIAEGYSVSREKKESFPLTVTSAQKNPTAFYLCASSNPTSRTAYGYTFGSGTRLTVV.

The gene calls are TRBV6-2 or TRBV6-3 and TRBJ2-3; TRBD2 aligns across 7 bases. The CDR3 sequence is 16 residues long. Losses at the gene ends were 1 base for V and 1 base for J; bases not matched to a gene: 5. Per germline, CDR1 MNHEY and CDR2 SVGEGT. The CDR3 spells CASSYLGLSGTDTQYF. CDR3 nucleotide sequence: TGTGCCAGCAGTTACTTGGGACTAAGCGGCACAGATACGCAGTATTTT.

The CDR3 reads CASSPGTWGYEQYF. The CDR3, as DNA: TGTGCCAGTAGTCCGGGGACCTGGGGCTACGAGCAGTACTTC. The V and J genes are TRBV19 and TRBJ2-7; possibly TRBD1 or TRBD2 for D (5 bases each). Germline CDR1 LNHDA, CDR2 SQIVND (reference sequence). This CDR3 region has 14 residues. V lost 5 bases, J lost 3 bases, and 14 bases lay in between.

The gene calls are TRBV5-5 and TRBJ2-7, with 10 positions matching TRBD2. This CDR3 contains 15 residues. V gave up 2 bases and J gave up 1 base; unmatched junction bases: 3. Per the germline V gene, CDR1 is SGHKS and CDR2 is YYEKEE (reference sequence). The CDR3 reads CASSFSGRHSYEQYF. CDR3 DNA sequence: TGTGCCAGCAGCTTTAGCGGGAGGCATTCCTACGAGCAGTACTTC.

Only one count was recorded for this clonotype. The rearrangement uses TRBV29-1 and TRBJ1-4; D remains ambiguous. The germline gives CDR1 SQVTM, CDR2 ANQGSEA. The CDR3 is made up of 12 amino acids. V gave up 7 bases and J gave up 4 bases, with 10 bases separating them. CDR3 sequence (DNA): TGCAGCGCCGGCCGGCTTAATGAAAAACTGTTTTTT. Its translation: CSAGRLNEKLFF.

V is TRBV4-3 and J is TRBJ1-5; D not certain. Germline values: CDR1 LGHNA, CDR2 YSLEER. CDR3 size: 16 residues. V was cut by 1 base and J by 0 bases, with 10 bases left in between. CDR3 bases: TGCGCCAGCAGCCAAGGAGTCGGGGATAGCAATCAGCCCCAGCATTTT. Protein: CASSQGVGDSNQPQHF.

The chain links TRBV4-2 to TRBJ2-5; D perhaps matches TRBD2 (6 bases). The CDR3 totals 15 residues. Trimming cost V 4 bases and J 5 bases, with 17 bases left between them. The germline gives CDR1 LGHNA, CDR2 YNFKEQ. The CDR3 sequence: CASSRRLGGEETQYF. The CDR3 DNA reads TGTGCCAGCAGCCGGAGACTAGGAGGAGAGGAGACCCAGTACTTC.

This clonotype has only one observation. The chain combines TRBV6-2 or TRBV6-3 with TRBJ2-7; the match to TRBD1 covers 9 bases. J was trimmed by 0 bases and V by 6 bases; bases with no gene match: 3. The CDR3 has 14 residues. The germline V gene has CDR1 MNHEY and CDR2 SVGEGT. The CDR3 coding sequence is TGTGCCAGCAGGGACAGGGGCTTCTCCTACGAGCAGTACTTC. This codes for CASRDRGFSYEQYF.

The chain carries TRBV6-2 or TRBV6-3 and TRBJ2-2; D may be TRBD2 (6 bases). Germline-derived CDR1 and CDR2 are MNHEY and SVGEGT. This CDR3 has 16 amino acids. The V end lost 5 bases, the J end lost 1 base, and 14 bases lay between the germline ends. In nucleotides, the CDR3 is TGTGCCAGCAGTGTTCCGGGAGCACTGAACACCGGGGAGCTGTTTTTT. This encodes CASSVPGALNTGELFF.

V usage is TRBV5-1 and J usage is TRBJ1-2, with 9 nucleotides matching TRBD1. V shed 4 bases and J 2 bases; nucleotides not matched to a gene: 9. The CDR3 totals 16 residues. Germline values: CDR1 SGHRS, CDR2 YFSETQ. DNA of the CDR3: TGCGCCAGCAGCATCTCCGGGACAGGGAACAACTATGGCTACACCTTC. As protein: CASSISGTGNNYGYTF.

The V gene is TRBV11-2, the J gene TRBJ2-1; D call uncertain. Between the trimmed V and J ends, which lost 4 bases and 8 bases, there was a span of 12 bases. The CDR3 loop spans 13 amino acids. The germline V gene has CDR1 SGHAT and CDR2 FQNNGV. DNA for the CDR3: TGTGCCAGCAGCTCGTACGTCGTAGATGAGCAGTTCTTC. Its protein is CASSSYVVDEQFF.

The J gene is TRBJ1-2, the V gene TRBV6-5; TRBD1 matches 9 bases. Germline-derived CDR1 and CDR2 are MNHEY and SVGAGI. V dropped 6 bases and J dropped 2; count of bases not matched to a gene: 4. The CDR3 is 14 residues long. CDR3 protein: CASRKQGANYGYTF. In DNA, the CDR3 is TGTGCCAGCAGAAAACAGGGGGCGAACTATGGCTACACCTTC.

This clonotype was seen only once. CDR3 nucleotides: TGTGCCAGCAGCAAAGGCGGCCTAGCGGCATACAATGAGCAGTTCTTC. As protein: CASSKGGLAAYNEQFF. The chain is built from TRBV7-9 and TRBJ2-1; 7 bases match TRBD2. Trimming took 5 bases from V and 4 from J; bases not matched to a gene: 11. Germline V gene lookup returns CDR1 SEHNR and CDR2 FQNEAQ (reference sequence). The CDR3 spans 16 residues.

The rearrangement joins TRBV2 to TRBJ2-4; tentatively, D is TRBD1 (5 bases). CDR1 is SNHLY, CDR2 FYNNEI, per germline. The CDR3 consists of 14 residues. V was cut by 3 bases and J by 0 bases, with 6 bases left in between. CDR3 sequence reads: CASSDRVAKNIQYF. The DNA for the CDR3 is TGTGCCAGCAGTGACAGGGTAGCCAAAAACATTCAGTACTTC. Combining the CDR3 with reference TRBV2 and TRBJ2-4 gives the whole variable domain EPEVTQTPSHQVTQMGQEVILRCVPISNHLYFYWYRQILGQKVEFLVSFYNNEISEKSEIFDDQFSVERPDGSNFTLKIRSTKLEDSAMYFCASSDRVAKNIQYFGAGTRLSVL.